Presented here are 21 T cell receptor beta chains from one specimen sequenced in a study of cytomegalovirus exposure and HLA in healthy donors. 13 Jbeta primers and 60 Vbeta primers were used for the PCR. Repertoires were generated with immunoSEQ multiplex PCR, while TCRdb's copy carries only in-frame clones and drops some. There are roughly 150,000 clones in the sample; approximately 81% occur only once, and approximately 2.3% lies in the top ten. The source material was PBMCs. These receptors all come from a female donor in good health and CMV-seronegative.

In its sample, this clone was seen a few times. V and J are TRBV10-1 and TRBJ1-5; D is unresolved. CDR3 length: 15 amino acids. CDR1 WNHNN and CDR2 SYGVQD come from the germline V gene (reference sequence). Trimming cost V 1 base and J 2 bases, with 9 bases left between them. The CDR3 protein is CASSEYPRCNQPQHF. The CDR3 DNA follows: TGCGCCAGCAGTGAGTACCCTCGGTGCAATCAGCCCCAGCATTTT.

The chain joins TRBV4-1 to TRBJ2-1; a possible D gene is TRBD1 (6 bases). The CDR3 is 13 amino acids. Germline CDR1 reads MGHRA; CDR2 reads YSYEKL. Trimming cost V 1 base and J 6 bases, with 7 bases left between them. CDR3 in amino acids: CASSQGTVNEQFF. The CDR3 coding sequence is TGCGCCAGCAGCCAAGGGACAGTCAATGAGCAGTTCTTC.

There are a few counts of this clone. The chain recombines TRBV12-1 with TRBJ2-7; the D call in the table, TRBD2, was not verified against the DNA. TRBV12-1 is flagged as a pseudogene. The CDR3 runs 14 residues. The CDR3, as DNA: TGTGCCAGCAGCTTTGGGCCCCGGGACTACGAGCAGTACTTC. This sequence encodes CASSFGPRDYEQYF.

This chain links TRBV6-5 with TRBJ2-5; the match to TRBD1 covers 8 bases. From germline, CDR1 is MNHEY and CDR2 SVGAGI. The V segment lost 9 bases and the J segment 2 bases; nucleotides outside the gene matches: 5. CDR3 size: 13 residues. The DNA of the CDR3 is TGTGCCAGTCGACAGGGGAATCAAGAGACCCAGTACTTC. Translating gives CASRQGNQETQYF.

J is TRBJ2-3 and V is TRBV9; 8 nucleotides align to TRBD2. This CDR3 is 17 amino acids long. V shed 4 bases and J 4 bases; nucleotides not matched to a gene: 14. In germline, CDR1 is SGDLS, CDR2 YYNGEE. This CDR3 reads CASSSRQSSGSADTQYF. The CDR3 coding sequence is TGTGCCAGCAGCTCCCGGCAGTCTAGCGGGTCCGCAGATACGCAGTATTTT. The full variable domain, completed using reference TRBV9 and TRBJ2-3, is DSGVTQTPKHLITATGQRVTLRCSPRSGDLSVYWYQQSLDQGLQFLIQYYNGEERAKGNILERFSAQQFPDLHSELNLSSLELGDSALYFCASSSRQSSGSADTQYFGPGTRLTVL.

The chain couples TRBV4-3 to TRBJ2-7, with a weak D call TRBD1 (5 bases). Germline-derived CDR1 and CDR2 are LGHNA and YSLEER. V lost 1 base and J 6 bases, leaving 10 bases between the germline ends. The CDR3 sequence is 13 residues long. The CDR3 DNA is TGCGCCAGCAGCCAAGGTTCAGGGCTCGAGCAGTACTTC. Protein: CASSQGSGLEQYF.

V and J are TRBV7-6 and TRBJ2-7, with TRBD1 as a possible D gene (6 bases). Trimming removed 4 bases from V and 6 bases from J, with 16 bases in between. This CDR3 is 14 amino acids long. CDR1 is SGHVS, CDR2 FNYEAQ, per germline. The DNA for the CDR3 is TGTGCCAGCAGCTCGCAACAGGGTATCGTCGAGCAGTACTTC. It specifies CASSSQQGIVEQYF. The entire variable domain, with the rest obtained from reference TRBV7-6 and TRBJ2-7, is as follows: GAGVSQSPRYKVTKRGQDVALRCDPISGHVSLYWYRQALGQGPEFLTYFNYEAQQDKSGLPNDRFSAERPEGSISTLTIQRTEQRDSAMYRCASSSQQGIVEQYFGPGTRLTVT.

The chain has TRBV7-8 and TRBJ2-7; tentatively, D is TRBD1 (6 bases). Germline CDR1 is SGHVS and CDR2 is FQNEAQ. This CDR3 comprises 15 residues. Trimming pared 1 base from V and 9 bases from J, leaving 19 bases between. CDR3 bases: TGTGCCAGCAGCTTAGATCCCGGGCAGGGGAGAGGGCAGTACTTC. Translating gives CASSLDPGQGRGQYF.

CDR3 DNA: TGTGCCAGCAGGGAGAACATTTCGTATGAAAAACTGTTTTTT. This translates into CASRENISYEKLFF. The V call is TRBV28, the J call TRBJ1-4; D remains ambiguous. Germline CDR1 MDHEN, CDR2 SYDVKM. V was clipped by 6 bases and J by 6 bases, with 14 bases between them. This CDR3 has 14 amino acids.

The J gene is TRBJ2-3, the V gene TRBV7-6; 8 nucleotides match TRBD2. The CDR3 is 18 residues long. Looked up from germline, CDR1 is SGHVS and CDR2 is FNYEAQ. V gave up 2 bases and J gave up 4 bases; unmatched junction bases: 14. The CDR3 DNA reads as TGTGCCAGCAGCTTAACGGGGGTTGTCGGGGGGGCGTCAGATACGCAGTATTTT. It is translated as CASSLTGVVGGASDTQYF.

V is TRBV9 and J is TRBJ2-4, with D possibly TRBD2 on 5 matching bases. The length of the CDR3 is 14 residues. V was cut by 3 bases and J by 1 base, with 8 bases left in between. The germline CDR1 and CDR2 sequences are SGDLS and YYNGEE. The CDR3 DNA sequence: TGTGCCAGCAGCGCCGGGAATGCCAAAAACATTCAGTACTTC. Translated, it gives CASSAGNAKNIQYF. The variable domain in full, completed from reference TRBV9 and TRBJ2-4, reads DSGVTQTPKHLITATGQRVTLRCSPRSGDLSVYWYQQSLDQGLQFLIQYYNGEERAKGNILERFSAQQFPDLHSELNLSSLELGDSALYFCASSAGNAKNIQYFGAGTRLSVL.

V usage is TRBV23-1 and J usage is TRBJ1-2; 7 bases align to TRBD1. TRBV23-1 is designated an ORF whose function remains uncertain. V was pared by 2 bases and J by 2 bases, with 5 bases of the junction left unmatched. This CDR3 spans 15 amino acids. In DNA, the CDR3 is TGCGCCAGCAGTCAAACCCAGGGGGGCAACTATGGCTACACCTTC. Encoded protein: CASSQTQGGNYGYTF.

This clone was counted once. The chain recombines TRBV7-3 with TRBJ2-6; a possible D gene is TRBD1 (6 bases). The CDR3 contains 18 residues. CDR1 is SGHTA, CDR2 FQGTGA, per germline. V was cut by 5 bases and J by 1 base, with 18 bases left in between. The CDR3 sequence: CASSPPTGIWSGANVLTF. CDR3 bases: TGTGCCAGCAGCCCGCCGACAGGAATCTGGTCTGGGGCCAACGTCCTGACTTTC.

The chain employs TRBV5-4 and TRBJ1-6, with 10 bases aligning to TRBD1. The V gene's germline CDR1 is SGHNT and CDR2 YYREEE (reference sequence). This CDR3 is 15 amino acids long. Trimming removed 2 bases from V and 8 bases from J; junction bases left unmatched: 4. The CDR3, as DNA: TGTGCCAGCAGCTTATGGACAGGGGGGGATTCACCCCTCCACTTT. This gives the protein CASSLWTGGDSPLHF.

CDR3 residues: CASSPTREVKAFF. The CDR3 DNA sequence: TGTGCCAGCAGCCCCACGAGGGAAGTCAAAGCTTTCTTT. The rearrangement joins TRBV7-6 to TRBJ1-1; no firm D call. The V and J ends lost 5 bases and 9 bases respectively, with 16 bases between them. CDR1 and CDR2 (germline): SGHVS, FNYEAQ. The CDR3 has 13 residues.

This clone has a single count. The chain links TRBV4-1 to TRBJ1-1; D gene uncertain. V lost 1 base and J lost 2, with 11 bases in between. Germline CDR1 is MGHRA and CDR2 is YSYEKL. The CDR3 covers 15 residues. CDR3: CASSQGALRNTEAFF. Here the CDR3 DNA reads TGCGCCAGCAGCCAAGGGGCACTTAGAAACACTGAAGCTTTCTTT.

V is TRBV27 and J is TRBJ1-2, with 9 bases matching TRBD1. Germline CDR1 and CDR2: MNHEY and SMNVEV (reference sequence). The CDR3 has 13 residues. The V and J ends lost 6 bases and 2 bases, in that order; junction bases with no gene match: 1. CDR3 in amino acids: CASSDRGNYGYTF. In DNA, the CDR3 is TGTGCCAGCAGCGACAGGGGGAACTATGGCTACACCTTC.

The chain links TRBV19 to TRBJ2-1; no reliable D call. The germline gives CDR1 LNHDA, CDR2 SQIVND (reference sequence). Trimming left V 0 bases short and J 10 bases short, with 10 bases between. This CDR3 comprises 13 residues. CDR3 in DNA: TGTGCCAGTAGTATAGATCTAGGCGGCGAGCAGTTCTTC. Translation: CASSIDLGGEQFF.

The V call is TRBV4-1, the J call TRBJ2-1; 9 bases map to TRBD2. Per germline, CDR1 MGHRA and CDR2 YSYEKL. CDR3 length: 16 residues. The ends lost 0 bases at V and 9 bases at J; junction bases unmatched: 9. The CDR3 loop is CASSQEIASGILEQFF. The CDR3 nucleotides read TGCGCCAGCAGCCAAGAGATCGCTAGCGGGATTCTTGAGCAGTTCTTC.

The rearrangement joins TRBV11-1 to TRBJ2-7, with D hard to call. The CDR3 loop spans 12 amino acids. V lost 1 base, J lost 6 bases, and 7 bases lay in between. Looked up from germline, CDR1 is SGHAT and CDR2 is FQDESV (reference sequence). DNA for the CDR3: TGTGCCAGCAGCTTAGGGGCTGTCGAGCAGTACTTC. Translating gives CASSLGAVEQYF.

V is TRBV5-8 and J is TRBJ1-1; D possibly corresponds to TRBD1 (5 bases). This CDR3 comprises 14 residues. V shed 2 bases and J shed 4 bases, with 12 bases lying between them. In germline, CDR1 is SGHTS, CDR2 YDEGEE. Here the CDR3 DNA reads TGTGCCAGCAGCTTCCTGGGCGGGGGCACTGAAGCTTTCTTT. Its translation is CASSFLGGGTEAFF.